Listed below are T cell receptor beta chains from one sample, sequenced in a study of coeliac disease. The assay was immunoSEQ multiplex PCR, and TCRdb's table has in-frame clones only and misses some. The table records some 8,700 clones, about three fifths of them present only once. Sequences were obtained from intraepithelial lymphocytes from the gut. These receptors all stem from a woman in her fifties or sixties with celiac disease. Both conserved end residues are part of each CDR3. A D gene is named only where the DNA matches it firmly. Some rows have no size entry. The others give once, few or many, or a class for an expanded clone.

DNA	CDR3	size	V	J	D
TGTGCCAGCAGCCAAGATGAAGGGGAAACCATTCAGTACTTC	CASSQDEGETIQYF	-	TRBV4-2	TRBJ2-4	-
TGTGCCAGTATGGGCGGGACGAGCACAGATACGCAGTATTTT	CASMGGTSTDTQYF	-	TRBV19	TRBJ2-3	-
TGTGCCAGCAGACTCAACACCGGGGAGCTGTTTTTT	CASRLNTGELFF	-	TRBV11-2	TRBJ2-2	-
TGCGCCAGCAGCTTGGCGGGTCCCACAGATACGCAGTATTTT	CASSLAGPTDTQYF	once	TRBV5-1	TRBJ2-3	-
TGTGCCAGCAGCTCCCCCTCCCGGGCGAACACCGGGGAGCTGTTTTTT	CASSSPSRANTGELFF	-	TRBV11-2	TRBJ2-2	-
TGCGCCAGCAGCCAAGGAAATTTCGAGGGGGCGCTGGAGACCCAGTACTTC	CASSQGNFEGALETQYF	few	TRBV4-3	TRBJ2-5	TRBD1
TGTGCCAGCAAGTCAGGGGGCTCGTACGAGCAGTACTTC	CASKSGGSYEQYF	-	TRBV2	TRBJ2-7	TRBD1
TGTGCCAGCAGCTTGGAGGTTCGCCAGACAGTCCCCCTCGAGCAGTACTTC	CASSLEVRQTVPLEQYF	-	TRBV5-8	TRBJ2-7	-
TGTGCCAGCAGCTTAGATGGGGCGGGCGGGGCCCAGTACTTC	CASSLDGAGGAQYF	-	TRBV11-2	TRBJ2-5	-
TGCGCCAGCAGTGAATACAGGGGGTACGAGCAGTACTTC	CASSEYRGYEQYF	-	TRBV10-2	TRBJ2-7	TRBD1
TGTGCCTGGAGGACTAGCGTTTCTTGGAGGTTCCATGAGCAGCTCTTC	CAWRTSVSWRFHEQLF	-	TRBV30	TRBJ2-1	TRBD2